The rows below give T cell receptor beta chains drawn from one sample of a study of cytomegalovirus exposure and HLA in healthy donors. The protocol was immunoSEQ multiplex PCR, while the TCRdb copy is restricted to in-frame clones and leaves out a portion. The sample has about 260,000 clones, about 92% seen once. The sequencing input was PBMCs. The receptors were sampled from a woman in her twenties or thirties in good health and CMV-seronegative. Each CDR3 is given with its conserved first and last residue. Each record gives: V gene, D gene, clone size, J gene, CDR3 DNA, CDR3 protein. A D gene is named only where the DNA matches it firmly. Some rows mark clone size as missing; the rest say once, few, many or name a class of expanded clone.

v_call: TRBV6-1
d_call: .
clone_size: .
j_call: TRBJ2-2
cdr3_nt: TGTGCCAGCAGCCCATGGGGGGCCGGGGAGCTGTTTTTT
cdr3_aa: CASSPWGAGELFF

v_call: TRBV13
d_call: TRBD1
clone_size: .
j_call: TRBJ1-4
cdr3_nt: TGTGCCAGCAGTCATGGACAGGGTGCTGGAAAACTGTTTTTT
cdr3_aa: CASSHGQGAGKLFF

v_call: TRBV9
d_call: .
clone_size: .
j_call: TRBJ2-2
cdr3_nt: TGTGCCAGCACGGGGCTATTAGACACCGGGGAGCTGTTTTTT
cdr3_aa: CASTGLLDTGELFF

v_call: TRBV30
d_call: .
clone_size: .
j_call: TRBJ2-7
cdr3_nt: TGTGCCTGGAGCCGGGACCCCCAAACTCCCCACGAGCAGTACTTC
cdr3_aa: CAWSRDPQTPHEQYF

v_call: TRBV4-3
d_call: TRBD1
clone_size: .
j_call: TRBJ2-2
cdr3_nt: TGCGCCAGCAGCCAAGAGGCGGACAGGTCGAACACCGGGGAGCTGTTTTTT
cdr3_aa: CASSQEADRSNTGELFF

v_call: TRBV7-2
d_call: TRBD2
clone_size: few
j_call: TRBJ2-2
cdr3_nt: TGTGCCAGCAGCTTAGATGGGAGGGCGCACACCGGGGAGCTGTTTTTT
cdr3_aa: CASSLDGRAHTGELFF

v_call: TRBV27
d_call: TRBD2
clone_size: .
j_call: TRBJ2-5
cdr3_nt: TGTGCCAGCAGTTTATTGGGGGCGCGGGTCGGGAGGGCAGAGACCCAGTACTTC
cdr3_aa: CASSLLGARVGRAETQYF

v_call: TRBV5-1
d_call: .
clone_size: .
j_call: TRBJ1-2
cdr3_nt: TGCGCCAGCAGCTTGGTGGGGGATGGCTACACCTTC
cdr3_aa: CASSLVGDGYTF

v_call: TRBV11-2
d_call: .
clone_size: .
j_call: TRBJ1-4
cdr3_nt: TGTGCCAGCAGCTTAGGTCCGAAGCCGGGACCGCCAATTGAAAAACTGTTTTTT
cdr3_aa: CASSLGPKPGPPIEKLFF

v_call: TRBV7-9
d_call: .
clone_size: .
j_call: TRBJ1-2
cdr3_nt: TGTGCCAGCAGCCCCCAGGTCCTAGGGGGCTACACCTTC
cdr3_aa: CASSPQVLGGYTF

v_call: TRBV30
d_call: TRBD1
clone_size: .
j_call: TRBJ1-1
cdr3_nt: TGTGCCTGGAGTTCAGGACAGGACAAAGCTTTCTTT
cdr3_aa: CAWSSGQDKAFF

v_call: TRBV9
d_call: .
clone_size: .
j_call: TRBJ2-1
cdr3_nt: TGTGCCAGCGGAGAGGACCCCTCCTACAATGAGCAGTTCTTC
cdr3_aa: CASGEDPSYNEQFF

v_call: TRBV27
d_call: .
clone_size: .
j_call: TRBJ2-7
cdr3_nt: TGTGCCAGCAGTTCGGGACACTCCTACGAGCAGTACTTC
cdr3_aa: CASSSGHSYEQYF

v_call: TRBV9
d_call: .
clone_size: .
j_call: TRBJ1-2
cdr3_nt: TGTGCCAGCAGCGTAGGTTGGGGGGAAGGGCACTATGGCTACACCTTC
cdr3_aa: CASSVGWGEGHYGYTF

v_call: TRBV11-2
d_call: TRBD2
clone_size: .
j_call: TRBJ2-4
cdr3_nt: TGTGCCAGCAGCTTAGGACTAGCGGGCCGGGGTTTGTACTTC
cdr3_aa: CASSLGLAGRGLYF

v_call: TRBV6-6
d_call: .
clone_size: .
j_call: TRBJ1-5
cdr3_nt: TGTGCCAGTGTGAGGACAGACGTTAGCAATCAGCCCCAGCATTTT
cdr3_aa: CASVRTDVSNQPQHF

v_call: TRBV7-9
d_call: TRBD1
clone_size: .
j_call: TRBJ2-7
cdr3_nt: TGTGCCAGCAGCTCGGGACAGGGGGCTAACGAGCAGTACTTC
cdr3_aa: CASSSGQGANEQYF

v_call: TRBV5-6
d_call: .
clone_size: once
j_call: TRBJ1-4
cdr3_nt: TGTGCCAGCTCGACGCGGTCAACTAATGAAAAACTGTTTTTT
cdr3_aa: CASSTRSTNEKLFF

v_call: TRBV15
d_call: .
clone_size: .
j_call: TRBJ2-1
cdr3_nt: TGTGCCACCAGTCTAGACAGTCATGAGCAGTTCTTC
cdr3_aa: CATSLDSHEQFF

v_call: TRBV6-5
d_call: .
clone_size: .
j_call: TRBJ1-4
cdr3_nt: TGTGCCAGCAGTTACGTCCCTAATGAAAAACTGTTTTTT
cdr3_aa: CASSYVPNEKLFF

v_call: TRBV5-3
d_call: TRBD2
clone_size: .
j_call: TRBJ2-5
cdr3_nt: TGTGCCAGAAGCCCACTAGCGGGAGAGGAAGAGACCCAGTACTTC
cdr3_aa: CARSPLAGEEETQYF

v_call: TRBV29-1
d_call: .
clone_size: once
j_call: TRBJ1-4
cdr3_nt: TGCAGCACCCTTGGGCCAACTAATGAAAAACTGTTTTTT
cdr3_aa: CSTLGPTNEKLFF

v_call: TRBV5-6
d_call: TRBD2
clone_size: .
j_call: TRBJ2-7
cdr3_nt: TGTGCCAGCAGCTCGGGACTAGCGGTCTACGAGCAGTACTTC
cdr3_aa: CASSSGLAVYEQYF